One and the same sample provided the 10 T cell receptor beta chains below, sequenced in a study of cytomegalovirus exposure and HLA in healthy donors. PCR used 60 Vbeta primers and 13 Jbeta primers. Clones were read by immunoSEQ multiplex PCR, and TCRdb kept only the in-frame ones, dropping some. The profile covers about 130,000 clones, with around 83% appearing a single time and approximately 3.1% taken by the ten largest. Specimen: PBMCs. The source is a young woman in good health and CMV-seropositive.

The rearrangement links TRBV19 to TRBJ2-5; 11 nucleotides align to TRBD2. The CDR3 is 16 amino acids. The junction had 11 bases not matched to a gene; V was cut back by 6 bases and J by 5 bases. The V gene's germline CDR1 is LNHDA and CDR2 SQIVND (reference sequence). CDR3 sequence reads: CASSPELAGEVETQYF. The CDR3 DNA follows: TGTGCCAGTAGCCCAGAACTAGCGGGGGAGGTGGAGACCCAGTACTTC.

This chain uses TRBV7-9 with TRBJ2-3; TRBD2 might be the D (7 bases). V dropped 7 bases and J dropped 0 bases, with 20 bases sitting between them. The germline CDR1 and CDR2 sequences are SEHNR and FQNEAQ (reference sequence). CDR3 size: 17 residues. The CDR3 coding sequence is TGTGCCAGCATACCAGGGGCGGGTAGCGGGAGCACAGATACGCAGTATTTT. This encodes CASIPGAGSGSTDTQYF.

The gene calls are TRBV19 and TRBJ1-5; TRBD1 might be the D (6 bases). The CDR3 contains 12 residues. The germline V and J ends were trimmed by 7 bases and 6 bases, with 10 bases remaining between them. From germline, CDR1 is LNHDA and CDR2 SQIVND (reference sequence). The CDR3 protein is CASNRDGQPQHF. CDR3 nucleotides: TGTGCCAGTAACAGGGACGGTCAGCCCCAGCATTTT. The full variable domain, completed using reference TRBV19 and TRBJ1-5, is DGGITQSPKYLFRKEGQNVTLSCEQNLNHDAMYWYRQDPGQGLRLIYYSQIVNDFQKGDIAEGYSVSREKKESFPLTVTSAQKNPTAFYLCASNRDGQPQHFGDGTRLSIL.

The chain is built from TRBV5-4 and TRBJ1-6; 7 nucleotides agree with TRBD1. The V gene's germline CDR1 is SGHNT and CDR2 YYREEE (reference sequence). The CDR3 totals 16 residues. Trimming cost V 4 bases and J 4 bases; bases outside gene matches: 8. The CDR3 loop reads CASSPSPTGYNSPLHF. For the CDR3, the DNA is TGTGCCAGCAGCCCTTCCCCGACAGGGTATAATTCACCCCTCCACTTT.

The chain combines TRBV13 with TRBJ2-5, with TRBD1 identical over 10 bases. The end of the DNA fits TRBJ2-7 better, so the J call may be wrong. This CDR3 spans 16 amino acids. The germline V gene has CDR1 PRHDT and CDR2 FYEKMQ (reference sequence). The CDR3 bases are TGTGCCAGCAGCCCCCCCGGGACAGGGGTCTCCTACGAGCAGTACTTC. Its translation is CASSPPGTGVSYEQYF.

V and J are TRBV2 and TRBJ2-3, with D perhaps matching TRBD2 (6 bases). With 3 bases removed from V and 2 bases from J, the gap between germline ends came to 15 bases. The CDR3 runs to 16 residues. CDR1 and CDR2 from the germline V gene are SNHLY and FYNNEI. CDR3 DNA sequence: TGTGCCAGCAGTGAGCTTTTTTTAGCGGCCACAGATACGCAGTATTTT. Encoded protein: CASSELFLAATDTQYF.

This clone has just one count. The rearrangement joins TRBV11-2 to TRBJ1-3, with 9 bases fitting TRBD1. CDR3 length: 16 amino acids. Germline lookup yields CDR1 SGHAT and CDR2 FQNNGV. Trimming removed 5 bases from V and 4 bases from J; junction bases left unmatched: 9. CDR3 sequence reads: CASSTGTGLGGNTIYF. The CDR3 nucleotides read TGTGCCAGCAGCACCGGGACAGGGTTAGGAGGAAACACCATATATTTT.

The chain joins TRBV4-1 to TRBJ1-5; possible D gene TRBD1, 6 bases. The CDR3 is made up of 15 amino acids. V gave up 4 bases and J gave up 6 bases, with 16 bases separating them. CDR1 is MGHRA and CDR2 is YSYEKL in the germline V gene. The CDR3 is CASSPRAGDSQPQHF. In DNA, the CDR3 is TGCGCCAGCAGCCCGCGGGCAGGGGATAGTCAGCCCCAGCATTTT.

This clone was seen more than once but under ten times. The DNA for the CDR3 is TGTGCCAGCAGTTTAACGAACAACAATGAGCAGTTCTTC. Amino acid sequence: CASSLTNNNEQFF. The chain couples TRBV27 to TRBJ2-1; D unresolved. CDR3 length: 13 residues. From germline, CDR1 is MNHEY and CDR2 SMNVEV (reference sequence). V was clipped by 2 bases and J by 5 bases, with 7 bases between them.

The chain couples TRBV27 to TRBJ2-7; 8 positions agree with TRBD1. With 2 bases clipped from V and 3 bases from J, the junction kept 15 bases outside the gene matches. Germline V gene data show CDR1 as MNHEY and CDR2 as SMNVEV (reference sequence). CDR3 length: 18 residues. The CDR3 DNA sequence: TGTGCCAGCAGTTTAGAACCCCCCCGACAGGGGATCGTCTACGAGCAGTACTTC. As protein: CASSLEPPRQGIVYEQYF.